Shown below are 27 T cell receptor beta chains from a single sample sequenced in a study of shared clonotypes between healthy human individuals. Repertoires were generated with immunoSEQ multiplex PCR, while TCRdb's copy carries only in-frame clones and drops some. This table has some 530,000 clones, 60% to 80% appearing once. Sequencing was carried out using PBMCs. The receptors here all came from a woman in her forties in good health. Some clones in this sample may be carry-over from other donors' samples.

The chain combines TRBV20-1 with TRBJ2-7; D is undetermined. Trimming shortened V by 2 bases and J by 5 bases, and 7 bases separated the two germline ends. The CDR3 is 11 residues long. The V gene's germline CDR1 is DFQATT and CDR2 SNEGSKA (reference sequence). The CDR3 bases are TGCAGTGCTAGAATATGGAACGAGCAGTACTTC. It encodes CSARIWNEQYF.

This clone was detected only a few times. This chain joins TRBV29-1 and TRBJ1-5; tentative D call: TRBD1 (5 bases). V was shortened by 8 bases and J by 4 bases, with 12 bases between the two germline ends. The CDR3 length is 12 residues. Germline CDR1 reads SQVTM; CDR2 reads ANQGSEA. The CDR3 DNA follows: TGCAGCACACGGGACGCAAATCAGCCCCAGCATTTT. The encoded protein is CSTRDANQPQHF. Filled out from reference TRBV29-1 and TRBJ1-5, the complete variable domain reads SAVISQKPSRDICQRGTSLTIQCQVDSQVTMMFWYRQQPGQSLTLIATANQGSEATYESGFVIDKFPISRPNLTFSTLTVSNMSPEDSSIYLCSTRDANQPQHFGDGTRLSIL.

V gene TRBV4-2 combines with J gene TRBJ2-1; D gene ambiguous. V was cut by 2 bases and J by 3 bases, with 11 bases left in between. Germline V CDR1 and CDR2: LGHNA, YNFKEQ. This CDR3 is 15 amino acids long. Here the CDR3 reads CASSQRLGFYNEQFF. CDR3 coding DNA: TGTGCCAGCAGCCAACGACTTGGGTTCTACAATGAGCAGTTCTTC.

This clone was counted a few times. In DNA form, the CDR3 reads TGTGCCAGCAGTGTACGAAATTGGGTACAGGGGACCGAGGGTGAGACCCAGTACTTC. It is translated as CASSVRNWVQGTEGETQYF. The chain links TRBV2 to TRBJ2-5; 7 bases line up with TRBD1. Germline V lookup: CDR1 SNHLY, CDR2 FYNNEI. This CDR3 region has 19 residues. The V and J ends lost 4 bases and 5 bases, in that order; junction bases with no gene match: 22.

The V call is TRBV7-3, the J call TRBJ2-5; 7 bases agree with TRBD2. The germline gives CDR1 SGHTA, CDR2 FQGTGA. V lost 2 bases to trimming and J lost 2 bases; unmatched junction nucleotides: 11. The CDR3 extends over 17 amino acids. Here the CDR3 reads CASSLGLWEGPQETQYF. The CDR3 region has the DNA TGTGCCAGCAGCTTAGGGTTGTGGGAGGGCCCTCAAGAGACCCAGTACTTC.

The gene calls are TRBV28 and TRBJ2-7; D gene ambiguous. Germline CDR1 and CDR2: MDHEN and SYDVKM. Between the trimmed V and J ends, which lost 2 bases and 2 bases, there was a span of 10 bases. The CDR3 length is 14 residues. The CDR3 DNA reads TGTGCCAGCAGTTTAGGGTCAGACACCTACGAGCAGTACTTC. The encoded protein is CASSLGSDTYEQYF.

V and J are TRBV28 and TRBJ2-3, with D possibly matching TRBD1 (6 bases). Germline V gene sequence: CDR1 MDHEN, CDR2 SYDVKM. The CDR3 sequence is 15 residues long. V lost 1 base, J lost 3 bases, and 11 bases lay in between. CDR3 DNA sequence: TGTGCCAGCAGTTTATTCGGTCAGGGGACAGATACGCAGTATTTT. This encodes CASSLFGQGTDTQYF.

The chain couples TRBV30 to TRBJ1-1; 8 nucleotides agree with TRBD1. CDR3 length: 13 residues. Germline loops: CDR1 GTSNPN, CDR2 SVGIG (reference sequence). Trimming removed 4 bases from V and 6 bases from J; junction bases left unmatched: 7. CDR3 DNA sequence: TGTGCCTGGAAGACCGGACAGGGAGCTGAAGCTTTCTTT. Its protein product is CAWKTGQGAEAFF.

The gene calls are TRBV28 and TRBJ2-7; a weak D match, TRBD1 (6 bases). The CDR3 consists of 15 residues. Germline loops: CDR1 MDHEN, CDR2 SYDVKM. Trimming stripped 2 bases from V and 2 bases from J, with 13 bases between. The CDR3 protein is CASSLIQGPTYEQYF. The CDR3 region has the DNA TGTGCCAGCAGTTTAATCCAGGGGCCGACCTACGAGCAGTACTTC.

This clone has just one count. The CDR3 loop reads CAIGLAGRTDTQYF. The CDR3 bases are TGTGCGATCGGACTAGCGGGAAGAACAGATACGCAGTATTTT. This chain joins TRBV6-6 and TRBJ2-3; 12 bases map to TRBD2. The CDR3 extends over 14 amino acids. The germline V gene encodes CDR1 MNHNY and CDR2 SVGAGI (reference sequence).

The V gene is TRBV5-6, the J gene TRBJ1-2, with D uncertain. The CDR3 is 15 residues long. V was cut by 9 bases and J by 0 bases, with 18 bases left in between. Germline V gene sequence: CDR1 SGHDT, CDR2 YYEEEE. The DNA for the CDR3 is TGTGCCACCCGAAGACGGTCGCGGGCTAACTATGGCTACACCTTC. Translation: CATRRRSRANYGYTF.

This clone was observed once. The chain couples TRBV6-1 to TRBJ1-1; D is possibly TRBD1 (5 bases). Trimming took 0 bases from V and 1 from J, leaving 6 bases between them. This CDR3 contains 14 residues. Germline loops: CDR1 MNHNS, CDR2 SASEGT. Written as DNA, the CDR3 is TGTGCCAGCAGTGAAGCGGGACCGAACACTGAAGCTTTCTTT. It codes for CASSEAGPNTEAFF.

The J gene is TRBJ1-2, the V gene TRBV19; the match to TRBD1 covers 7 bases. Germline trimming cut 2 bases from V and 1 base from J; bases unmatched to any gene: 7. The CDR3 extends over 16 amino acids. Per the germline V gene, CDR1 is LNHDA and CDR2 is SQIVND (reference sequence). The CDR3 region has the DNA TGTGCCAGTAGTATATCTACAGGGGACTATAACTATGGCTACACCTTC. It encodes CASSISTGDYNYGYTF.

This chain links TRBV15 with TRBJ1-3; 7 bases match TRBD1. In germline, CDR1 is LNHNV, CDR2 YYDKDF (reference sequence). Trimming took 0 bases from V and 2 from J; bases not matched to a gene: 13. This CDR3 has 19 amino acids. The CDR3 region is CATSRDITPTGEAGNTIYF. CDR3 in DNA: TGTGCCACCAGCAGAGATATAACCCCTACAGGGGAAGCTGGAAACACCATATATTTT.

The chain couples TRBV5-1 to TRBJ2-1, with D hard to call. The V end lost 0 bases, the J end lost 5 bases, and 9 bases lay between the germline ends. Germline values: CDR1 SGHRS, CDR2 YFSETQ. The CDR3 has 14 amino acids. CDR3 sequence: CASSLGPADNEQFF. CDR3 nucleotides: TGCGCCAGCAGCTTGGGACCAGCAGACAATGAGCAGTTCTTC. The full variable domain, in which reference TRBV5-1 and TRBJ2-1 provide the parts outside the CDR3, is KAGVTQTPRYLIKTRGQQVTLSCSPISGHRSVSWYQQTPGQGLQFLFEYFSETQRNKGNFPGRFSGRQFSNSRSEMNVSTLELGDSALYLCASSLGPADNEQFFGPGTRLTVL.

The V and J genes are TRBV5-1 and TRBJ1-1; TRBD1 is a possible D gene (6 bases). CDR1 SGHRS and CDR2 YFSETQ come from the germline V gene. The CDR3 runs 15 residues. Trimming removed 0 bases at V and 0 bases at J, with 9 bases between. The CDR3, as DNA: TGCGCCAGCAGCTTGGATTCAGGGGTGAACACTGAAGCTTTCTTT. It codes for CASSLDSGVNTEAFF.

The V call is TRBV5-3, the J call TRBJ2-7; 11 nucleotides match TRBD2. TRBV5-3 carries the ORF label, with uncertain function. Trimming cost V 4 bases and J 2 bases; bases outside gene matches: 14. CDR3 length: 18 residues. The CDR3 reads CARSQIRLAGSTPYEQYF. The CDR3 region has the DNA TGTGCCAGAAGCCAGATCAGACTAGCGGGATCAACCCCCTACGAGCAGTACTTC.

The J gene is TRBJ1-1, the V gene TRBV6-5; unclear D gene. V dropped 2 bases and J dropped 2 bases, with 9 bases sitting between them. Looked up from germline, CDR1 is MNHEY and CDR2 is SVGAGI. This CDR3 is built from 14 residues. CDR3 bases: TGTGCCAGCAGTTACGCTAGCGGAAACACTGAAGCTTTCTTT. The encoded protein is CASSYASGNTEAFF.

The V gene is TRBV7-2, the J gene TRBJ2-3; 12 bases agree with TRBD2. Germline CDR1 SGHTA, CDR2 FQGNSA. The CDR3 spans 16 residues. With 4 bases clipped from V and 5 bases from J, the junction kept 7 bases outside the gene matches. The CDR3 loop reads CASSYLAGGPVDTQYF. The CDR3 DNA reads TGTGCCAGCAGCTATCTAGCGGGAGGGCCTGTAGATACGCAGTATTTT.

The chain has TRBV10-1 and TRBJ1-1; 7 positions match TRBD1. CDR3 length equals 15 residues. The V segment lost 6 bases and the J segment 0 bases; nucleotides outside the gene matches: 7. Germline V gene lookup returns CDR1 WNHNN and CDR2 SYGVQD (reference sequence). The CDR3 DNA reads TGCGCCAGCAGGGGCAGGGGGGTGTTGAACACTGAAGCTTTCTTT. Translating it yields CASRGRGVLNTEAFF.

The chain carries TRBV6-1 and TRBJ1-3; D may be TRBD1 (5 bases). Germline V gene lookup returns CDR1 MNHNS and CDR2 SASEGT. The V and J ends lost 6 bases and 0 bases respectively, with 12 bases between them. CDR3 length: 15 amino acids. This CDR3 reads CASSMGRFSGNTIYF. Here the CDR3 DNA reads TGTGCCAGCAGCATGGGACGGTTCTCTGGAAACACCATATATTTT.

This chain uses TRBV27 with TRBJ2-7, with 10 bases aligning to TRBD2. Germline lookup yields CDR1 MNHEY and CDR2 SMNVEV (reference sequence). The length of the CDR3 is 16 residues. V lost 5 bases and J lost 3; bases outside the gene matches: 10. The CDR3, as DNA: TGTGCCAGCAGTCCGCTAACCGGGACTAGCGTCTACGAGCAGTACTTC. Translated: CASSPLTGTSVYEQYF.

The chain links TRBV5-1 to TRBJ2-3; D remains unclear. Trimming removed 4 bases at V and 0 bases at J, with 12 bases between. Per germline, CDR1 SGHRS and CDR2 YFSETQ. The CDR3 length is 15 residues. The CDR3 loop is CASSPSSISTDTQYF. Here the CDR3 DNA reads TGCGCCAGCAGCCCAAGCAGCATTAGCACAGATACGCAGTATTTT.

The chain carries TRBV7-9 and TRBJ2-1; D may be TRBD2 (6 bases). Trimming stripped 6 bases from V and 8 bases from J, with 17 bases between. The CDR3 sequence is 14 residues long. CDR1 is SEHNR and CDR2 is FQNEAQ in the germline V gene (reference sequence). The CDR3 bases are TGTGCCAGCAGGACGGCGGGATCGGTAGATGAGCAGTTCTTC. This codes for CASRTAGSVDEQFF.

The rearrangement links TRBV29-1 to TRBJ1-1; 7 bases are shared with TRBD1. CDR3 length equals 12 residues. The trim removed 7 bases at V and 1 base at J, leaving 3 bases unmatched. Germline V gene sequence: CDR1 SQVTM, CDR2 ANQGSEA. The CDR3 region is CSAGDRNTEAFF. CDR3 coding DNA: TGCAGCGCCGGGGACAGGAACACTGAAGCTTTCTTT.

CDR3 amino acids: CSVDEGGTAYGYTF. The CDR3 DNA is TGCAGCGTGGACGAAGGCGGGACAGCATATGGCTACACCTTC. The chain employs TRBV29-1 and TRBJ1-2; 7 bases match TRBD1. V shed 6 bases, J shed 5 bases, and the junction held 12 bases outside the gene matches. CDR1 and CDR2 (germline): SQVTM, ANQGSEA. The CDR3 runs 14 residues.

This chain connects TRBV7-9 to TRBJ2-6; D unresolved. The CDR3 spans 15 residues. Trimming removed 1 base at V and 2 bases at J, with 6 bases between. Germline V gene lookup returns CDR1 SEHNR and CDR2 FQNEAQ (reference sequence). CDR3 sequence (DNA): TGTGCCAGCAGCTTAGTAGTCCCTGGGGCCAACGTCCTGACTTTC. Translation: CASSLVVPGANVLTF.